The 6 T cell receptor beta chains below come from one sample, sequenced in a study of graft-versus-host responses after intestinal transplantation. Profiling relied on immunoSEQ multiplex PCR, and the TCRdb table lists in-frame clones only, not all of them. The repertoire consists of some 15,000 clones, with around 96% occurring once and the leading ten covering 0.55% to 0.85%. The sample was PBMCs, taken 9 days after transplant. The receptors were sampled from a human patient who received an intestinal transplant, so some T cells may come from the graft donor.

The chain employs TRBV11-3 and TRBJ2-5; 7 nucleotides agree with TRBD1. This CDR3 is 12 amino acids long. Germline trimming cut 8 bases from V and 5 bases from J; bases unmatched to any gene: 5. Germline-derived CDR1 and CDR2 are SGHNT and YENEEA. This chain's CDR3 is CASGQAGETQYF. CDR3 nucleotide sequence: TGTGCCAGCGGACAGGCTGGGGAGACCCAGTACTTC.

This chain connects TRBV7-9 to TRBJ2-5; TRBD1 might be the D (5 bases). V lost 0 bases and J lost 3, with 11 bases in between. Germline values: CDR1 SEHNR, CDR2 FQNEAQ (reference sequence). The CDR3 runs to 15 residues. CDR3 DNA sequence: TGTGCCAGCAGCTTAGCGGGGCAGTTAAAAGAGACCCAGTACTTC. Its protein is CASSLAGQLKETQYF.

The chain uses TRBV11-2 and TRBJ2-7; no reliable D call. Germline V gene data show CDR1 as SGHAT and CDR2 as FQNNGV. There are 12 residues in the CDR3. The V end was cut by 8 bases, the J end by 0 bases, with 8 bases between. The CDR3 spells CASRGISYEQYF. As DNA, the CDR3 is TGTGCCAGCCGCGGTATCTCCTACGAGCAGTACTTC.

The J gene is TRBJ2-1, the V gene TRBV11-1; 8 positions agree with TRBD2. CDR1 and CDR2 from the germline V gene are SGHAT and FQDESV (reference sequence). With V trimmed by 5 bases and J by 2 bases, 5 bases remained unmatched. This CDR3 is built from 15 residues. CDR3 DNA: TGTGCCAGCAGCCCGGGACTAGTCACCTACAATGAGCAGTTCTTC. Translated: CASSPGLVTYNEQFF.

J is TRBJ1-1 and V is TRBV27; no clear D. CDR1 MNHEY and CDR2 SMNVEV come from the germline V gene (reference sequence). The CDR3 runs to 14 residues. Between the trimmed V and J ends, which lost 1 base and 7 bases, there was a span of 13 bases. CDR3 in DNA: TGTGCCAGCAGTTTATATCCTGGTCACGGTGAAGCTTTCTTT. Protein product: CASSLYPGHGEAFF.

V gene TRBV6-5 combines with J gene TRBJ2-1, with 7 bases that match TRBD2. The V gene's germline CDR1 is MNHEY and CDR2 SVGAGI. This CDR3 spans 14 amino acids. V was pared by 5 bases and J by 4 bases, with 5 bases of the junction left unmatched. The CDR3 DNA sequence: TGTGCCAGCAGTGAGCTAGCGGTGTACAATGAGCAGTTCTTC. This sequence encodes CASSELAVYNEQFF.